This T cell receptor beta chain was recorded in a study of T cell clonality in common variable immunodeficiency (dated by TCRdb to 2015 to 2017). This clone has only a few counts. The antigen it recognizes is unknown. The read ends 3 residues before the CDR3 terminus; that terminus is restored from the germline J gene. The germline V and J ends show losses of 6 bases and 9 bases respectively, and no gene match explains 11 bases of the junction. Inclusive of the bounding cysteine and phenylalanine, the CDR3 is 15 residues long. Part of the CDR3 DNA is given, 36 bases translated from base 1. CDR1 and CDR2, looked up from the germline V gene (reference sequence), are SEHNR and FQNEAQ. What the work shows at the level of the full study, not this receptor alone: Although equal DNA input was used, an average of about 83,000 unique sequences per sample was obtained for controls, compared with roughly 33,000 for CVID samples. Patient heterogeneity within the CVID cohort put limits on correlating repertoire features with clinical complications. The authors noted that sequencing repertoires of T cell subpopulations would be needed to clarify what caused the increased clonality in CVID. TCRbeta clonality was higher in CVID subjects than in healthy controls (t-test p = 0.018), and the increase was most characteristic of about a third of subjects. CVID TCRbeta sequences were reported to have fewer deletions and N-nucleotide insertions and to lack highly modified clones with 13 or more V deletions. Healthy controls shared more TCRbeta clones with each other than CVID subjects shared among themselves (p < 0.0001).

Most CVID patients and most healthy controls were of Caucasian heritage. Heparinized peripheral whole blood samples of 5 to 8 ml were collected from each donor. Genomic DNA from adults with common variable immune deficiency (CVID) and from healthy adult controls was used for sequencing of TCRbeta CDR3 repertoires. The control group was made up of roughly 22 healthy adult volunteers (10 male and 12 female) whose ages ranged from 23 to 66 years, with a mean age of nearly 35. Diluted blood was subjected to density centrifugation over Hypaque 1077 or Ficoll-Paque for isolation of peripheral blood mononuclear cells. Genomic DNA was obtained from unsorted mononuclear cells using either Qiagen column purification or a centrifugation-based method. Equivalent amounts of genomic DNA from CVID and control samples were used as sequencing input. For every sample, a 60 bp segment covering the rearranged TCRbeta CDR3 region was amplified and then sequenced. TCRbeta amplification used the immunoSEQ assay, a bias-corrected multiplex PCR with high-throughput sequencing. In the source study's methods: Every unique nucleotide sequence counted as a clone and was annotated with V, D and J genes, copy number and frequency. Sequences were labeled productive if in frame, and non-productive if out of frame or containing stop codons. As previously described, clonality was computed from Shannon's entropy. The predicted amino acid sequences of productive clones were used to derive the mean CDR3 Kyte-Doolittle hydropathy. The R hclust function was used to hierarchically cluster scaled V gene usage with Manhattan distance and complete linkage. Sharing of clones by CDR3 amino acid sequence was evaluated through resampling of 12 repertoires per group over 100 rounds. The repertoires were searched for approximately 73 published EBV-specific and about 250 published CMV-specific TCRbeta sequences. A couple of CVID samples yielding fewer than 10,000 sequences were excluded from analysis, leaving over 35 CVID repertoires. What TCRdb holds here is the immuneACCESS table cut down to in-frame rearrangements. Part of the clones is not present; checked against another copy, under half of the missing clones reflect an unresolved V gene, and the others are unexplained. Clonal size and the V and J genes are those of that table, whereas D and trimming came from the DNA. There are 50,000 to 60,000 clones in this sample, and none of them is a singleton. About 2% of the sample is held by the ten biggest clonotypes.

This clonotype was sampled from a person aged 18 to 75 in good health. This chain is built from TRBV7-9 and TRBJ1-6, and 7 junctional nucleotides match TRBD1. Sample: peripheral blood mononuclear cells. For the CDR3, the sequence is CASSVDGQEGSPLHF. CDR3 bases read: TGTGCCAGCAGTGTCGACGGACAGGAGGGTTCACCC.